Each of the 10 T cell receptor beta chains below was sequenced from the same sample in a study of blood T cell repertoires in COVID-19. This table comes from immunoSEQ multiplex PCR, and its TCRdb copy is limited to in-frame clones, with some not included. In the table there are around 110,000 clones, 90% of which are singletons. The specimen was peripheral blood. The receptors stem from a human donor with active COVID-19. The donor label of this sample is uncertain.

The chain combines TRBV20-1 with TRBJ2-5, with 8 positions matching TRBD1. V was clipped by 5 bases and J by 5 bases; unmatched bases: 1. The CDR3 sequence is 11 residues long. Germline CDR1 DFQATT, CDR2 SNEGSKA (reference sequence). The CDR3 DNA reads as TGCAGTGCTCGACAGGGGGAGACCCAGTACTTC. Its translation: CSARQGETQYF.

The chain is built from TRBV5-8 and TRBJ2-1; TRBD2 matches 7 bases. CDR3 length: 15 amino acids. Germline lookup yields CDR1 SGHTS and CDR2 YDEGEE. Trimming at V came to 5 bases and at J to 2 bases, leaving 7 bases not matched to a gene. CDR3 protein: CASRSEGRAYNEQFF. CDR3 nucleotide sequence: TGTGCCAGCAGATCTGAGGGGAGGGCCTACAATGAGCAGTTCTTC.

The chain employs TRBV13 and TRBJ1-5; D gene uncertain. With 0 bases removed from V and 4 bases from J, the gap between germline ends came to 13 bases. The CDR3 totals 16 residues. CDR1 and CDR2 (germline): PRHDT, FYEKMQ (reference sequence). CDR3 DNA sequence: TGTGCCAGCAGCTTAGGATCTGGCAGAAAGAATCAGCCCCAGCATTTT. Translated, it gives CASSLGSGRKNQPQHF.

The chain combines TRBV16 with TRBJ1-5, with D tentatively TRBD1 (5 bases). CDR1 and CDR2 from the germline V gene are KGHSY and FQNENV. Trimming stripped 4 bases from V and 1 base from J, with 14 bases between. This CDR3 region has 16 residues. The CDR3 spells CASSLDRGDSNQPQHF. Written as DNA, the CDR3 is TGTGCCAGCAGCCTGGATCGGGGGGACAGCAATCAGCCCCAGCATTTT.

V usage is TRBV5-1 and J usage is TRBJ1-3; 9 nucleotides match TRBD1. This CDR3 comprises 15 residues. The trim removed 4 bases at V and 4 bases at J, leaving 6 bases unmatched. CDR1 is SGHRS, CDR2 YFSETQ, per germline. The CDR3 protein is CASSVQGARGNTIYF. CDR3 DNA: TGCGCCAGCAGCGTACAGGGGGCGAGGGGAAACACCATATATTTT.

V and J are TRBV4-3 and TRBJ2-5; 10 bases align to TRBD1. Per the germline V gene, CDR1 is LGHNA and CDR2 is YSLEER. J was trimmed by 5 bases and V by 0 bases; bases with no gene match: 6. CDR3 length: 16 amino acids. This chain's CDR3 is CASSQEYGTGVETQYF. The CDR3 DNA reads TGCGCCAGCAGCCAAGAGTACGGGACAGGGGTGGAGACCCAGTACTTC.

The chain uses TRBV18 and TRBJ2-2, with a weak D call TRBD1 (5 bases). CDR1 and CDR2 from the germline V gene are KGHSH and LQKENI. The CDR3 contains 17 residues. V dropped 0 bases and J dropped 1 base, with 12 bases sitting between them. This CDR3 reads CASSPPVAGWNTGELFF. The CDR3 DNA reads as TGTGCCAGCTCACCACCCGTGGCAGGGTGGAACACCGGGGAGCTGTTTTTT.

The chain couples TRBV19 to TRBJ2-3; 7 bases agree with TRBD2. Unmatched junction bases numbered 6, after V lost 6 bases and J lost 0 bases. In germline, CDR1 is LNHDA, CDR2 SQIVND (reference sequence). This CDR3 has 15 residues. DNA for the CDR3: TGTGCCAGTAGCCTGGGACTACCTAGCACAGATACGCAGTATTTT. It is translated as CASSLGLPSTDTQYF.

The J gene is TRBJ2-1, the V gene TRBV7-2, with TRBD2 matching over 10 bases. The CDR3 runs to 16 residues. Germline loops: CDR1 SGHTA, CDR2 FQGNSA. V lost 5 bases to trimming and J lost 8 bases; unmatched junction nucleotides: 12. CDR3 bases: TGTGCCAGCAGCCCCCAGGGAGCGGGGGGGCCCCATGAGCAGTTCTTC. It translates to CASSPQGAGGPHEQFF.

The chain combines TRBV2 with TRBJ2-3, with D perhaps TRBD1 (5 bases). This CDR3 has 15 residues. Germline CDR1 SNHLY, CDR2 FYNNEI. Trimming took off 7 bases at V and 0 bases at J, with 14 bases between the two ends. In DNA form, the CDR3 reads TGTGCCAGCACTACCGTAGGGGTGAGCACAGATACGCAGTATTTT. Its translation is CASTTVGVSTDTQYF.